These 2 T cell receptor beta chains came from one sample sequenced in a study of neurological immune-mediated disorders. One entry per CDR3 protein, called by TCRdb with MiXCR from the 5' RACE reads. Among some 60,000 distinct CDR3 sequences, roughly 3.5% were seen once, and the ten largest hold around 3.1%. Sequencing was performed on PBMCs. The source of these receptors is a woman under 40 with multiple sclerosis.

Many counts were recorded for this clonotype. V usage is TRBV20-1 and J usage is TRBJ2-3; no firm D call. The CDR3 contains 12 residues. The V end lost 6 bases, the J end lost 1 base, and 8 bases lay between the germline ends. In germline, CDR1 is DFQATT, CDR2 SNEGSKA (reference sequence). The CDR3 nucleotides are TGCAGTGCCATCACTGGCACAGATACGCAGTATTTT. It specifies CSAITGTDTQYF.

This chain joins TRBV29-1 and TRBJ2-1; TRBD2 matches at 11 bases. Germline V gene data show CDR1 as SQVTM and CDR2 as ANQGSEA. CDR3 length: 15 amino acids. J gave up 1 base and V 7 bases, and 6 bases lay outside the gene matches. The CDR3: CSAPLAGGSYNEQFF. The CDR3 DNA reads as TGCAGCGCCCCTCTAGCGGGGGGTTCCTACAATGAGCAGTTCTTC.